The clone carrying this T cell receptor (beta chain) was seen a few times. Its target is not known. Unique molecular identifiers were affixed to single, distinct cDNA molecules. A single record per CDR3 protein comes from TCRdb applying MiXCR to the 5' RACE reads. Among 50,000 to 60,000 distinct CDR3 sequences listed, around 6.6% were seen once. The record originates from a study of early T cells in non-severe SARS-CoV-2 infection. Study-level results: Anti-spike CD8 specificities were favored by VDJdb matching, whose results missed private and CD4 specificities.

After removal of 6 bases from V and 3 bases from J, the junction contained 8 bases not matched to a gene. CDR1 SGHVS and CDR2 FNYEAQ come from the germline V gene. The CDR3 runs 14 residues. J is TRBJ2-7 and V is TRBV7-6, with 7 bases lining up with TRBD2. The TCR comes from an adult who was a healthcare worker with PCR-confirmed SARS-CoV-2 infection or an uninfected control (not recorded which). Sequenced material: whole blood, taken at baseline. CDR3 coding DNA: TGTGCCAGCAGGCCGGAACCGGGAGGCTACGAGCAGTACTTC. Protein sequence: CASRPEPGGYEQYF.